At least ten counts were recorded for the clone carrying this T cell receptor (beta chain). Germline assignment: CDR1 SGHKS and CDR2 YYEKEE (reference sequence). The CDR3 length is 12 residues. The V end lost 6 bases, the J end lost 4 bases, and 9 bases lay between the germline ends. TCRdb ran MiXCR on the RACE reads and lists one entry per CDR3 protein. The table lists roughly 380,000 distinct CDR3 sequences, 5% to 6.5% of them singletons, with 2% to 3% in the top ten. The data were obtained in a study of human T cells and chemical hapten exposure. Study details: DPC at 2% was the sensitizing agent, placed on 2 cm by 2 cm of upper inner arm skin.

Time point meaning: pre-sensitization, week 0. Treatment denoted: therapeutic diphenylcyclopropenone sensitization with weekly scalp DPC. The sequences come from whole blood, collected in connection with sensitization to the hapten diphenylcyclopropenone (DPC). The gene calls are TRBV5-5 and TRBJ2-3; D is ambiguous. The TCR sequence derives from a woman aged 45 to 65 with alopecia areata. Some clones in this sample may be carry-over from other donors' samples. The chain's CDR3 is CASILTPDTQYF. The CDR3 DNA reads as TGTGCCAGCATTCTGACCCCAGATACGCAGTATTTT. Complete variable domain (other parts from reference TRBV5-5 and TRBJ2-3): DAGVTQSPTHLIKTRGQQVTLRCSPISGHKSVSWYQQVLGQGPQFIFQYYEKEERGRGNFPDRFSARQFPNYSSELNVNALLLGDSALYLCASILTPDTQYFGPGTRLTVL.